The clone carrying this T cell receptor (beta chain) was seen only once. The antigen is undetermined. From germline, CDR1 is SGHRS and CDR2 YFSETQ. This CDR3 region has 15 residues. The V end lost 4 bases, the J end lost 0 bases, and 13 bases lay between the germline ends. Libraries were prepared by immunoSEQ multiplex PCR; TCRdb keeps only in-frame clonotypes and omits some of them. The data hold approximately 170,000 clones, with about 90% observed a single time. This specimen comes from a study of T cell responses to AZD1222 COVID-19 vaccine. Findings and caveats of the study: Among the donors, most were white British and more were female, and clonal diversity was possibly underestimated. An increase in Spike-specific TCR breadth and depth was observed after two AZD1222 doses. Spike was spanned by vaccine-associated CD4 TCRs, which were dominant at 160-218 and 743-854.

The receptor was isolated from an adult who received the AZD1222 COVID-19 vaccine. The sample consisted of peripheral blood, taken 28 days after the second AZD1222 dose. This chain joins TRBV5-1 and TRBJ1-1, with D unclear. CDR3 in DNA: TGCGCCAGCAGCCTCGGGGTCGGCATGAACACTGAAGCTTTCTTT. Translating gives CASSLGVGMNTEAFF. The whole variable domain, filled in from reference TRBV5-1 and TRBJ1-1, reads KAGVTQTPRYLIKTRGQQVTLSCSPISGHRSVSWYQQTPGQGLQFLFEYFSETQRNKGNFPGRFSGRQFSNSRSEMNVSTLELGDSALYLCASSLGVGMNTEAFFGQGTRLTVV.